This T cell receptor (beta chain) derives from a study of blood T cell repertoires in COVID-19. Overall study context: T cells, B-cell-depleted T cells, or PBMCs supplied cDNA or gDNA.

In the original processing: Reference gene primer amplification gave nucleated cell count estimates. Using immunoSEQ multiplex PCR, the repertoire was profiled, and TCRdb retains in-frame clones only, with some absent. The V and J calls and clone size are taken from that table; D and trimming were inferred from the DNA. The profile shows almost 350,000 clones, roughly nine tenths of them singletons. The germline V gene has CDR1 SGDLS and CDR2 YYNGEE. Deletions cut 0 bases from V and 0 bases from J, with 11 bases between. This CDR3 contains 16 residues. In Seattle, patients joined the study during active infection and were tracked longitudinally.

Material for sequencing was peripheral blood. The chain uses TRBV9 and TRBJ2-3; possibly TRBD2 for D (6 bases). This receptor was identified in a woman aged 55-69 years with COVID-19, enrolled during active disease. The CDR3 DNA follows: TGTGCCAGCAGCGTAGGGGGGGATCCTAGCACAGATACGCAGTATTTT. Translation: CASSVGGDPSTDTQYF.